Following are 28 T cell receptor beta chains from one sample sequenced in a study of T cell clonality in common variable immunodeficiency. Clones were sequenced by immunoSEQ multiplex PCR, and TCRdb holds only the in-frame ones, with some missing. This sample shows some 45,000 clones and no singletons; 2% to 2.5% rests with the ten largest. Input material: peripheral blood mononuclear cells. The origin of the receptors is a person aged 18 to 70 in good health.

This clone was seen at least ten times. The CDR3 extends 3 residues past the end of the read, so its final part is completed from the germline J gene. The V gene is TRBV5-1, the J gene TRBJ2-3; tentatively, D is TRBD2 (7 bases). Germline V lookup: CDR1 SGHRS, CDR2 YFSETQ. There are 16 residues in the CDR3. Deletions cut 4 bases from V and 1 base from J, with 16 bases between. The CDR3 bases that were read are TGCGCCAGCAGCCCGCCAGGGGCGGGGGGCACAGATACG. As protein: CASSPPGAGGTDT. The entire CDR3 protein is CASSPPGAGGTDTQYF.

Many counts were recorded for this clone. Read coverage stops 3 residues before the CDR3 terminus; the germline J gene supplies the remainder. V gene TRBV6-4 combines with J gene TRBJ2-1; 8 bases match TRBD2. This CDR3 contains 15 residues. Looked up from germline, CDR1 is MRHNA and CDR2 is SNTAGT. V gave up 5 bases and J gave up 7 bases; unmatched junction bases: 10. This CDR3 reads CASSQTSGGQNEQFF. The CDR3 bases that were read are TGTGCCAGCAGTCAAACTAGCGGAGGTCAAAATGAG.

This clone has a count of ten or more. The CDR3 extends 3 residues past the end of the read, so its final part is completed from the germline J gene. The V gene is TRBV6-2 or TRBV6-3, the J gene TRBJ2-1; no clear D gene. Trimming took 4 bases from V and 8 from J, leaving 18 bases between them. Germline assignment: CDR1 MNHEY and CDR2 SVGEGT. The CDR3 totals 15 residues. CDR3 sequence: CASSFRNRAMDEQFF. The part of the CDR3 DNA that was read is TGTGCCAGCAGTTTTCGCAATCGAGCGATGGATGAG.

In this sample, this clone turned up many times. The read gets to within 3 residues of the CDR3 end, and the germline J gene fills in the rest. This chain connects TRBV5-6 to TRBJ2-4; D unresolved. The CDR3 contains 15 residues. In germline, CDR1 is SGHDT, CDR2 YYEEEE. V was trimmed by 0 bases and J by 1 base, leaving 8 bases between them. Partial CDR3 DNA: TGTGCCAGCAGCTTGGAGGGTCGCGCCAAAAACATT. This sequence encodes CASSLEGRAKNI. The full CDR3 protein is CASSLEGRAKNIQYF.

This clone was observed many times. One junction end does not reproduce the germline sequence, and a read error may be involved. Read coverage stops 3 residues before the CDR3 terminus; the germline J gene supplies the remainder. The chain recombines TRBV4-2 with TRBJ1-1; 8 bases map to TRBD1. CDR3 size: 17 residues. Per germline, CDR1 LGHNA and CDR2 YNFKEQ. The DNA read from the CDR3 is TGCGCCAGCAGCCGCGGACAGGGAGGACGAAGACTCACTGAA. Protein sequence: CASSRGQGGRRLTE. The whole CDR3 protein is CASSRGQGGRRLTEAFF.

The table lists this clone with many counts. The read gets to within 3 residues of the CDR3 end, and the germline J gene fills in the rest. The chain employs TRBV20-1 and TRBJ1-1; TRBD1 is a possible D gene (6 bases). Trimming removed 3 bases at V and 4 bases at J, with 15 bases between. CDR1 and CDR2 (germline): DFQATT, SNEGSKA (reference sequence). This CDR3 has 14 amino acids. Incomplete CDR3 DNA: TGCAGTGCTAGGGTCCCAGGGGCGGGCACTGAA. This gives the protein CSARVPGAGTE. The entire CDR3 reads CSARVPGAGTEAFF.

This clone occurred many times. The read ends 3 residues shy of where the CDR3 ends; the end is completed using the germline J gene. The genes are TRBV7-6 and TRBJ1-2; D call uncertain. This CDR3 has 14 residues. Trimming removed 5 bases at V and 7 bases at J, with 17 bases between. Looked up from germline, CDR1 is SGHVS and CDR2 is FNYEAQ. This CDR3 reads CASSLQATGTGYTF. CDR3 bases read: TGTGCCAGCAGCCTCCAGGCCACCGGTACTGGC.

This clone was recorded at least ten times. The DNA ends 3 residues before the CDR3 does, and the rest of the CDR3 is filled in from the germline J gene. This chain connects TRBV5-1 to TRBJ1-1, with D unresolved. CDR1 is SGHRS, CDR2 YFSETQ, per germline. This CDR3 spans 13 amino acids. V was trimmed by 4 bases and J by 0 bases, leaving 7 bases between them. The covered CDR3 bases are TGCGCCAGCAGCACCCTAGTGAACACTGAA. Its translation: CASSTLVNTE. The whole CDR3 sequence reads CASSTLVNTEAFF.

This clone came up many times. CDR3 bases read: TGTGCCAGCAGCCAAGACCTGGGACAGTTGGGCAATGAG. Amino acid sequence: CASSQDLGQLGNE. In full, the CDR3 is CASSQDLGQLGNEQFF. This chain connects TRBV14 to TRBJ2-1; 7 nucleotides align to TRBD1. The read ends 3 residues before the CDR3 terminus; that terminus is restored from the germline J gene. This CDR3 region has 16 residues. V lost 0 bases, J lost 6 bases, and 8 bases stayed unmatched. Germline V gene sequence: CDR1 SGHDN, CDR2 FVKESK.

The sample holds many counts of this clone. The read halts 3 residues ahead of the CDR3 end, with the missing end drawn from the germline J gene. The gene calls are TRBV6-2 or TRBV6-3 and TRBJ2-1, with TRBD1 identical over 9 bases. CDR1 MNHEY and CDR2 SVGEGT come from the germline V gene. This CDR3 has 14 amino acids. With 4 bases clipped from V and 9 bases from J, the junction kept 7 bases outside the gene matches. The covered CDR3 bases are TGTGCCAGCAGTTCACCGGGACAGGGAGTTGAG. It codes for CASSSPGQGVE. The complete CDR3 reads CASSSPGQGVEQFF.

This clone was detected ten times or more. The read gets to within 3 residues of the CDR3 end, and the germline J gene fills in the rest. This chain connects TRBV7-3 to TRBJ1-1; 7 bases map to TRBD1. The germline gives CDR1 SGHTA, CDR2 FQGTGA. The V segment lost 7 bases and the J segment 1 base; nucleotides outside the gene matches: 3. The CDR3 runs 13 residues. The covered CDR3 bases are TGTGCCAGCACTAGGACAGGGAACACTGAA. Translation: CASTRTGNTE. The CDR3 in full is CASTRTGNTEAFF.

Many counts were recorded for this clone. The read comes to an end 3 residues before the CDR3 does, leaving the germline J gene to fill in the end. This chain uses TRBV19 with TRBJ2-7; TRBD1 matches 9 bases. V shed 6 bases, J shed 5 bases, and the junction held 8 bases outside the gene matches. Germline V lookup: CDR1 LNHDA, CDR2 SQIVND (reference sequence). The CDR3 spans 14 residues. The CDR3 bases that were read are TGTGCCAGTAGCCCAGGACAGGGGACCGACGAG. Amino acid sequence: CASSPGQGTDE. The CDR3 in its entirety is CASSPGQGTDEQYF.

In this sample, this clone turned up many times. The CDR3 extends 3 residues past the end of the read, so its final part is completed from the germline J gene. This CDR3 is also generated by other DNA sequences in the sample. This chain connects TRBV12-5 to TRBJ1-3, with D uncertain. Germline V gene sequence: CDR1 LGHNT, CDR2 FRNRAP. The CDR3 is 12 amino acids. The V gene lost 6 bases and the J gene lost 6 bases, with 9 bases spanning the gap. The CDR3 here is CASGRTENTIYF. The part of the CDR3 DNA that was read is TGTGCTAGTGGACGCACAGAAAACACC.

This clone has at least ten counts. Read sequence stops 3 residues before the CDR3 end, and the germline J gene provides the missing end. The chain has TRBV7-9 and TRBJ2-7, with 7 bases matching TRBD1. Trimming cost V 0 bases and J 4 bases; bases outside gene matches: 3. CDR1 and CDR2 (germline): SEHNR, FQNEAQ (reference sequence). The CDR3 totals 14 residues. CDR3 amino acids: CASSLARQGYEQYF. CDR3 bases read: TGTGCCAGCAGCTTAGCCCGACAGGGATACGAG. Variable domain in full (rest from reference TRBV7-9 and TRBJ2-7): DTGVSQNPRHKITKRGQNVTFRCDPISEHNRLYWYRQTLGQGPEFLTYFQNEAQLEKSRLLSDRFSAERPKGSFSTLEIQRTEQGDSAMYLCASSLARQGYEQYFGPGTRLTVT.

The table lists this clone with many counts. The read terminates 3 residues ahead of where the CDR3 ends, so the germline J gene completes it. The V and J genes are TRBV10-3 and TRBJ2-3, with TRBD1 matching 8 bases. The junction had 3 bases not matched to a gene; V was cut back by 0 bases and J by 1 base. Germline V gene sequence: CDR1 ENHRY, CDR2 SYGVKD. This CDR3 has 16 amino acids. The CDR3 sequence is CAISESRTGRTDTQYF. The sequenced part of the CDR3 DNA is TGTGCCATCAGTGAGTCGAGGACAGGGCGCACAGATACG.

This clone was observed many times. The read halts 3 residues ahead of the CDR3 end, with the missing end drawn from the germline J gene. This chain links TRBV2 with TRBJ1-1; D is undetermined. The CDR3 length is 12 residues. V was trimmed by 6 bases and J by 5 bases, leaving 10 bases between them. Germline CDR1 SNHLY, CDR2 FYNNEI. The covered CDR3 bases are TGTGCCAGCAGCCGAGGGTCGACTGAA. Its translation: CASSRGSTE. The whole CDR3 sequence reads CASSRGSTEAFF.

This clone was seen many times. The sequence runs out 3 residues before the end of the CDR3; the remainder is reconstructed from the germline J gene. This chain connects TRBV6-2 or TRBV6-3 to TRBJ1-1, with no clear D. Trimming pared 7 bases from V and 1 base from J, leaving 10 bases between. There are 13 residues in the CDR3. In germline, CDR1 is MNHEY, CDR2 SVGEGT. This chain's CDR3 is CASTFRQNTEAFF. CDR3 DNA (partial): TGTGCCAGCACCTTTCGACAGAACACTGAA.

This clone was seen repeatedly, ten times or more. The read ends 3 residues shy of where the CDR3 ends; the end is completed using the germline J gene. This rearrangement joins TRBV30 to TRBJ1-2, with unresolved D. V gave up 3 bases and J gave up 5 bases, with 7 bases separating them. Per the germline V gene, CDR1 is GTSNPN and CDR2 is SVGIG (reference sequence). The CDR3 covers 11 residues. The CDR3 bases that were read are TGTGCCTGGAGCCAGGTTTATGGC. Its protein product is CAWSQVYG. Given in full, the CDR3 is CAWSQVYGYTF.

This clone has a count of ten or more. The sequenced fragment ends 3 residues before the CDR3 boundary, so the rest is inferred from the germline J gene. The chain carries TRBV12-3 or TRBV12-4 and TRBJ2-2; D is unresolved. V was shortened by 3 bases and J by 1 base, with 9 bases between the two germline ends. The CDR3 covers 15 residues. The CDR3 here is CASSFRSGNTGELFF. The CDR3 DNA, read in part, is TGTGCCAGCAGTTTTAGGTCAGGGAACACCGGGGAG.

This clone came up many times. The sequenced fragment ends 3 residues before the CDR3 boundary, so the rest is inferred from the germline J gene. The sample holds other DNA sequences that translate to the same CDR3. The chain carries TRBV30 and TRBJ1-6; D gene uncertain. From germline, CDR1 is GTSNPN and CDR2 SVGIG (reference sequence). V lost 0 bases and J 12 bases, leaving 9 bases between the germline ends. The CDR3 has 12 residues. The DNA read from the CDR3 is TGTGCCTGGAGTGTACCAGGAAGACCC. Its protein is CAWSVPGRP. The entire CDR3 reads CAWSVPGRPLHF. The entire variable domain, with the rest obtained from reference TRBV30 and TRBJ1-6, is as follows: SQTIHQWPATLVQPVGSPLSLECTVEGTSNPNLYWYRQAAGRGLQLLFYSVGIGQISSEVPQNLSASRPQDRQFILSSKKLLLSDSGFYLCAWSVPGRPLHFGNGTRLTVT.

This clone was observed at least ten times. The covered CDR3 bases are TGTGCCAGCAGGCTACAGGGCCACGAG. It translates to CASRLQGHE. The entire CDR3 sequence reads CASRLQGHEQYF. The rearrangement uses TRBV12-3 or TRBV12-4 and TRBJ2-7; a weak D match, TRBD1 (6 bases). With the read ending 3 residues before the CDR3 end, the germline J gene is used to fill in that end. The germline V and J ends were trimmed by 6 bases and 5 bases, with 11 bases remaining between them. This CDR3 is built from 12 residues.

This clone was seen ten or more times. The read comes to an end 3 residues before the CDR3 does, leaving the germline J gene to fill in the end. The V call is TRBV30, the J call TRBJ2-5, with 7 bases aligning to TRBD1. Germline CDR1 reads GTSNPN; CDR2 reads SVGIG (reference sequence). The CDR3 runs to 12 residues. V dropped 2 bases and J dropped 4; count of bases not matched to a gene: 1. This CDR3 is CAWSRQGETQYF. The sequenced CDR3 bases are TGTGCCTGGAGTCGACAGGGAGAGACC.

This clone occurred many times. The read terminates 3 residues ahead of where the CDR3 ends, so the germline J gene completes it. The rearrangement joins TRBV7-9 to TRBJ2-2, with a tentative D call TRBD1 (7 bases). The CDR3 is 15 residues long. From germline, CDR1 is SEHNR and CDR2 FQNEAQ (reference sequence). V dropped 4 bases and J dropped 7 bases, with 16 bases sitting between them. The covered CDR3 bases are TGTGCCAGCAGCTCCTGGACAGGAGGGAACGGGGAG. This translates into CASSSWTGGNGE. The whole CDR3 sequence is CASSSWTGGNGELFF.

This clone was counted many times. The read finishes 3 residues shy of the CDR3 end, and the germline J gene is used to complete it. The chain is built from TRBV29-1 and TRBJ2-1, with no clear D. From germline, CDR1 is SQVTM and CDR2 ANQGSEA. V was pared by 2 bases and J by 7 bases, with 6 bases between. The CDR3 contains 11 residues. CDR3 sequence reads: CSVERGNEQFF. CDR3 bases read: TGCAGCGTTGAACGCGGTAATGAG.

This clone has at least ten counts. The part of the CDR3 DNA that was read is TGTGCCAGCAGTTACGGGGCAGCGAACTACGAC. Amino acid sequence: CASSYGAANYD. The CDR3 in its entirety is CASSYGAANYDYTF. This chain joins TRBV6-2 or TRBV6-3 and TRBJ1-2, with D maybe TRBD1 (5 bases). The observed sequence ends 3 residues before the CDR3 terminus, with the missing tail filled in from the germline J gene. The CDR3 runs 14 residues. Germline V gene lookup returns CDR1 MNHEY and CDR2 SVGEGT.

This clone was detected only a few times. The sequenced fragment ends 3 residues before the CDR3 boundary, so the rest is inferred from the germline J gene. The rearrangement joins TRBV4-2 to TRBJ2-5, with 11 nucleotides matching TRBD1. The germline V gene has CDR1 LGHNA and CDR2 YNFKEQ. The J segment lost 5 bases and the V segment lost 0 bases, leaving 20 bases of the junction unmatched. The CDR3 is made up of 21 amino acids. The CDR3 loop reads CASSQDRSRGQGGSVRETQYF. The sequenced part of the CDR3 DNA is TGTGCCAGCAGCCAAGATCGGTCTAGGGGACAGGGGGGATCGGTTAGGGAGACC.

This clone was observed at least ten times. The read halts 3 residues ahead of the CDR3 end, with the missing end drawn from the germline J gene. V and J are TRBV7-2 and TRBJ1-6; tentatively, D is TRBD1 (5 bases). This CDR3 has 14 residues. The ends were cut back, 1 base at V and 12 bases at J, with 13 bases in the middle. Germline V gene sequence: CDR1 SGHTA, CDR2 FQGNSA. The sequenced CDR3 bases are TGTGCCAGCAGCTTAGTGCCAGGGAGGGAACCC. Translated, it gives CASSLVPGREP. The whole CDR3 sequence is CASSLVPGREPLHF.

The sample holds many counts of this clone. The sequence runs out 3 residues before the end of the CDR3; the remainder is reconstructed from the germline J gene. The J gene is TRBJ2-1, the V gene TRBV19; 10 nucleotides match TRBD2. The junction had 10 bases not matched to a gene; V was cut back by 3 bases and J by 8 bases. Per germline, CDR1 LNHDA and CDR2 SQIVND (reference sequence). This CDR3 has 16 amino acids. CDR3 in amino acids: CASSISAGGPRDEQFF. Partial CDR3 DNA: TGTGCCAGTAGTATTTCAGCGGGAGGGCCGAGGGATGAG.